This TCR beta chain was identified in a study of cytomegalovirus exposure and HLA in healthy donors. Study findings and constraints: There were fewer than 200 TCR beta chains listed as cytomegalovirus-associated.

On this clone itself: As yet, its antigen is unknown.

PCR used 60 Vbeta primers and 13 Jbeta primers. TCRdb keeps only in-frame clones here, not all; method: immunoSEQ multiplex PCR. The sample has tens of thousands of clones, around 80% seen once. V dropped 6 bases and J dropped 6; count of bases not matched to a gene: 14. This CDR3 has 18 amino acids. Germline CDR1 is MNHEY and CDR2 is SMNVEV (reference sequence). The receptor comes from a man aged 50-59 years in good health and CMV-seropositive. Source material: PBMCs. The chain couples TRBV27 to TRBJ2-1, with TRBD2 matching 13 bases. CDR3 DNA sequence: TGTGCCAGCAGCTCGACTAGCGGGAGGCCAGGCTTTGCCAATGAGCAGTTCTTC. It codes for CASSSTSGRPGFANEQFF.